This entry lists 30 T cell receptor beta chains sequenced from one sample in a study of cytomegalovirus exposure and HLA in healthy donors. Method: immunoSEQ multiplex PCR; TCRdb's copy keeps in-frame clones and lacks some. The table records some 74,000 clones, 93% of them present only once. The sequenced sample was PBMCs. The receptor source for this set is a woman aged 25-40 years in good health and CMV-seronegative.

This chain connects TRBV5-1 to TRBJ1-1; D is perhaps TRBD1 (5 bases). Trimming removed 6 bases from V and 0 bases from J, with 12 bases in between. Looked up from germline, CDR1 is SGHRS and CDR2 is YFSETQ. This CDR3 has 14 residues. CDR3 in amino acids: CASNTGLMNTEAFF. In nucleotides, the CDR3 is TGCGCCAGCAACACAGGATTGATGAACACTGAAGCTTTCTTT. Using reference TRBV5-1 and TRBJ1-1 for the parts outside the CDR3, the full variable domain is KAGVTQTPRYLIKTRGQQVTLSCSPISGHRSVSWYQQTPGQGLQFLFEYFSETQRNKGNFPGRFSGRQFSNSRSEMNVSTLELGDSALYLCASNTGLMNTEAFFGQGTRLTVV.

The rearrangement uses TRBV9 and TRBJ1-1; possible D gene TRBD1, 6 bases. The CDR3 length is 13 residues. V lost 3 bases, J lost 4 bases, and 10 bases lay in between. The germline V gene encodes CDR1 SGDLS and CDR2 YYNGEE. CDR3 DNA: TGTGCCAGCAGCGCTGGACAGTTCACTGAAGCTTTCTTT. Translating gives CASSAGQFTEAFF.

This chain joins TRBV2 and TRBJ2-1; 9 nucleotides agree with TRBD2. Germline CDR1 SNHLY, CDR2 FYNNEI. The CDR3 runs to 15 residues. The trim removed 7 bases at V and 0 bases at J, leaving 4 bases unmatched. In DNA, the CDR3 is TGTGCCAGCACCCAGACTAGCGGCTCCTACAATGAGCAGTTCTTC. This codes for CASTQTSGSYNEQFF.

This clone was counted a few times. This chain connects TRBV2 to TRBJ2-7; tentatively, D is TRBD1 (6 bases). The CDR3 is made up of 12 amino acids. V was trimmed by 5 bases and J by 2 bases, leaving 7 bases between them. Germline CDR1 reads SNHLY; CDR2 reads FYNNEI. CDR3 amino acids: CASSYRAYEQYF. Here the CDR3 DNA reads TGTGCCAGCAGTTACAGGGCCTACGAGCAGTACTTC.

This clone has a handful of counts. This chain links TRBV19 with TRBJ1-6, with TRBD1 matching over 11 bases. With 11 bases clipped from V and 9 bases from J, the junction kept 6 bases outside the gene matches. The CDR3 runs 13 residues. Germline V gene lookup returns CDR1 LNHDA and CDR2 SQIVND (reference sequence). This CDR3 reads CAAGDRGFSPLHF. CDR3 DNA sequence: TGTGCCGCAGGGGACAGGGGGTTTTCACCCCTCCACTTT. The whole variable domain, filled in from reference TRBV19 and TRBJ1-6, reads DGGITQSPKYLFRKEGQNVTLSCEQNLNHDAMYWYRQDPGQGLRLIYYSQIVNDFQKGDIAEGYSVSREKKESFPLTVTSAQKNPTAFYLCAAGDRGFSPLHFGNGTRLTVT.

This chain connects TRBV15 to TRBJ2-2, with a possible D match to TRBD2 (6 bases). V was trimmed by 5 bases and J by 6 bases, leaving 10 bases between them. The CDR3 length is 13 residues. The germline V gene encodes CDR1 LNHNV and CDR2 YYDKDF (reference sequence). The CDR3 spells CATSEEGAGELFF. The CDR3 region has the DNA TGTGCCACCAGCGAGGAGGGTGCCGGGGAGCTGTTTTTT.

This chain joins TRBV25-1 and TRBJ2-1, with 9 positions matching TRBD2. V gave up 4 bases and J gave up 3 bases; unmatched junction bases: 4. The CDR3 is made up of 15 amino acids. From germline, CDR1 is MGHDK and CDR2 SYGVNS. CDR3 sequence (DNA): TGTGCCAGCAGTGCGACTAGCGGATTCTACAATGAGCAGTTCTTC. Its protein product is CASSATSGFYNEQFF.

CDR3 bases: TGCGCCAGCAGCTTCCGCTCCGGGACAGGGTCGGGTGGCTACACCTTC. As protein: CASSFRSGTGSGGYTF. The V call is TRBV5-1, the J call TRBJ1-2; 9 bases align to TRBD1. This CDR3 contains 16 residues. With 2 bases clipped from V and 7 bases from J, the junction kept 12 bases outside the gene matches. From germline, CDR1 is SGHRS and CDR2 YFSETQ.

To note about this clone: A junction end diverges from the germline sequence, so it may reflect a read error. The CDR3 loop is CASSSPKNAGELFF. The CDR3 bases are TGTGCCAGCAGCTCGCCTAAGAACGCCGGGGAGCTGTTTTTT. The gene calls are TRBV11-2 and TRBJ2-2; no clear D gene. Germline V lookup: CDR1 SGHAT, CDR2 FQNNGV. The CDR3 runs to 14 residues.

The chain recombines TRBV14 with TRBJ2-3; TRBD2 matches at 12 bases. The CDR3 contains 14 residues. Germline loops: CDR1 SGHDN, CDR2 FVKESK. The J segment lost 4 bases and the V segment lost 5 bases, leaving 1 base of the junction unmatched. The CDR3 DNA reads as TGTGCCAGCAGCGGACTAGCGGGATCAGATACGCAGTATTTT. This sequence encodes CASSGLAGSDTQYF.

The gene calls are TRBV7-3 and TRBJ2-3; D may be TRBD2 (5 bases). Trimming removed 2 bases from V and 2 bases from J, with 11 bases in between. This CDR3 is built from 15 residues. CDR1 and CDR2 from the germline V gene are SGHTA and FQGTGA. The DNA of the CDR3 is TGTGCCAGCAGCTTAGAGGGCAGATCCACAGATACGCAGTATTTT. This gives the protein CASSLEGRSTDTQYF.

The chain has TRBV11-1 and TRBJ2-7; 9 bases are shared with TRBD1. The CDR3 is 14 residues long. V lost 3 bases and J lost 4; bases outside the gene matches: 4. CDR1 and CDR2 from the germline V gene are SGHAT and FQDESV (reference sequence). CDR3 DNA: TGTGCCAGCAGCTTCGGGGACAGGGTATACGAGCAGTACTTC. As protein: CASSFGDRVYEQYF.

The rearrangement links TRBV6-5 to TRBJ1-2, with 8 bases that match TRBD1. The junction had 6 bases not matched to a gene; V was cut back by 10 bases and J by 8 bases. CDR3 length: 11 amino acids. Germline V lookup: CDR1 MNHEY, CDR2 SVGAGI. This CDR3 is CATGQGWGYTF. The DNA for the CDR3 is TGTGCCACCGGACAGGGTTGGGGCTACACCTTC.

V and J are TRBV11-3 and TRBJ2-7, with 11 bases that match TRBD1. Germline CDR1 is SGHNT and CDR2 is YENEEA. The CDR3 length is 14 residues. With 5 bases clipped from V and 4 bases from J, the junction kept 4 bases outside the gene matches. The CDR3 loop is CASSAGTGGYEQYF. CDR3 DNA sequence: TGTGCCAGCAGCGCGGGGACAGGGGGTTACGAGCAGTACTTC.

The chain has TRBV7-9 and TRBJ2-7; D unresolved. V lost 3 bases, J lost 2 bases, and 8 bases lay in between. CDR1 is SEHNR, CDR2 FQNEAQ, per germline (reference sequence). CDR3 size: 13 residues. Here the CDR3 reads CASSFTSTYEQYF. The DNA for the CDR3 is TGTGCCAGCAGCTTTACATCCACCTACGAGCAGTACTTC.

The rearrangement uses TRBV18 and TRBJ2-1, with 7 bases aligning to TRBD1. Unmatched junction bases numbered 5, after V lost 4 bases and J lost 2 bases. The CDR3 consists of 15 residues. Germline assignment: CDR1 KGHSH and CDR2 LQKENI. Here the CDR3 DNA reads TGTGCCAGCTCACTGACAGGGCAAACCTACAATGAGCAGTTCTTC. It specifies CASSLTGQTYNEQFF.

This sequence joins TRBV30 and TRBJ2-7, with 9 positions matching TRBD1. V shed 2 bases and J 6 bases; nucleotides not matched to a gene: 8. Germline CDR1 and CDR2: GTSNPN and SVGIG (reference sequence). CDR3 length: 14 amino acids. The CDR3 loop reads CAWSQMGQGGEQYF. DNA for the CDR3: TGTGCCTGGAGTCAAATGGGACAGGGAGGCGAGCAGTACTTC.

V gene TRBV6-5 combines with J gene TRBJ1-2; TRBD1 agrees at 7 bases. The CDR3 has 16 amino acids. V lost 0 bases, J lost 2 bases, and 6 bases stayed unmatched. CDR1 MNHEY and CDR2 SVGAGI come from the germline V gene. This CDR3 reads CASSYSGTAKNYGYTF. The CDR3 DNA reads as TGTGCCAGCAGTTACTCAGGGACAGCGAAAAACTATGGCTACACCTTC.

This CDR3 is CTSSHGPAGGRRGDNEQFF. CDR3 in DNA: TGCACCAGCAGCCACGGCCCGGCGGGAGGCCGCCGAGGGGACAATGAGCAGTTCTTC. This chain connects TRBV1 to TRBJ2-1; the table's TRBD2 call for D was not verified on the DNA. TRBV1 is a pseudogene locus. The CDR3 has 19 residues.

The CDR3, as DNA: TGTGCCAGCAGTGAAGAACGGAACTATGGCTACACCTTC. Translated, it gives CASSEERNYGYTF. This chain uses TRBV2 with TRBJ1-2; no clear D gene. The CDR3 is made up of 13 amino acids. Trimming removed 1 base from V and 2 bases from J, with 5 bases in between. The germline CDR1 and CDR2 sequences are SNHLY and FYNNEI.

This clone was observed a few times. J is TRBJ2-7 and V is TRBV15, with D unclear. CDR1 and CDR2 (germline): LNHNV, YYDKDF (reference sequence). Trimming cost V 0 bases and J 0 bases, with 9 bases left between them. CDR3 length equals 15 residues. The CDR3 sequence: CATSRDPGSSYEQYF. DNA of the CDR3: TGTGCCACCAGCAGAGACCCGGGTAGCTCCTACGAGCAGTACTTC.

This chain links TRBV25-1 with TRBJ2-7; the match to TRBD1 covers 7 bases. The CDR3 sequence is 14 residues long. Trimming took 4 bases from V and 2 from J; bases not matched to a gene: 5. Germline CDR1 and CDR2: MGHDK and SYGVNS. The DNA for the CDR3 is TGTGCCAGCAGTGCGACAGGGTTACCCTACGAGCAGTACTTC. Its translation: CASSATGLPYEQYF.

V gene TRBV5-1 combines with J gene TRBJ1-3; TRBD1 agrees at 10 bases. The junction had 1 base not matched to a gene; V was cut back by 3 bases and J by 4 bases. The V gene's germline CDR1 is SGHRS and CDR2 YFSETQ. There are 14 residues in the CDR3. CDR3 in amino acids: CASSSTGGGNTIYF. The CDR3 DNA is TGCGCCAGCAGCTCGACAGGGGGCGGAAACACCATATATTTT.

The chain links TRBV19 to TRBJ2-1, with TRBD2 matching over 9 bases. After removal of 8 bases from V and 4 bases from J, the junction contained 6 bases not matched to a gene. The CDR3 loop spans 14 amino acids. CDR1 is LNHDA and CDR2 is SQIVND in the germline V gene (reference sequence). The CDR3 region is CASGGRGRYNEQFF. Here the CDR3 DNA reads TGTGCCAGTGGCGGGAGGGGTCGATACAATGAGCAGTTCTTC.

This clone was recorded once. The gene calls are TRBV7-9 and TRBJ1-5; D unresolved. Germline-derived CDR1 and CDR2 are SEHNR and FQNEAQ (reference sequence). The CDR3 sequence is 14 residues long. Trimming shortened V by 1 base and J by 7 bases, and 11 bases separated the two germline ends. This CDR3 is CASSLVGEDQPQHF. Here the CDR3 DNA reads TGTGCCAGCAGCTTAGTCGGGGAGGACCAGCCCCAGCATTTT.

The chain uses TRBV15 and TRBJ1-2, with D unresolved. The germline gives CDR1 LNHNV, CDR2 YYDKDF (reference sequence). This CDR3 contains 16 residues. V was shortened by 0 bases and J by 6 bases, with 17 bases between the two germline ends. CDR3 residues: CATSRDWAGSRDGYTF. For the CDR3, the DNA is TGTGCCACCAGCAGAGATTGGGCAGGTTCTCGCGATGGCTACACCTTC.

The chain employs TRBV28 and TRBJ2-5; D may be TRBD1 (6 bases). CDR1 MDHEN and CDR2 SYDVKM come from the germline V gene. Trimming left V 6 bases short and J 4 bases short, with 18 bases between. The CDR3 is 15 residues long. CDR3 amino acids: CASRAGQPGRETQYF. DNA of the CDR3: TGTGCCAGCAGAGCCGGACAGCCCGGACGAGAGACCCAGTACTTC. The full variable domain, completed using reference TRBV28 and TRBJ2-5, is DVKVTQSSRYLVKRTGEKVFLECVQDMDHENMFWYRQDPGLGLRLIYFSYDVKMKEKGDIPEGYSVSREKKERFSLILESASTNQTSMYLCASRAGQPGRETQYFGPGTRLLVL.

The chain combines TRBV6-5 with TRBJ2-1; D is perhaps TRBD1 (6 bases). Trimming stripped 5 bases from V and 8 bases from J, with 10 bases between. CDR3 length: 12 amino acids. Germline assignment: CDR1 MNHEY and CDR2 SVGAGI. Here the CDR3 DNA reads TGTGCCAGCAGTCTACACAGGGATGAGCAGTTCTTC. Protein: CASSLHRDEQFF.

The J gene is TRBJ2-7, the V gene TRBV28, with D perhaps matching TRBD1 (7 bases). CDR1 MDHEN and CDR2 SYDVKM come from the germline V gene. The CDR3 covers 14 residues. Trimming shortened V by 5 bases and J by 4 bases, and 15 bases separated the two germline ends. This CDR3 is CASSVTGDSYEQYF. CDR3 DNA sequence: TGTGCCAGCAGTGTAACAGGGGACTCGTACGAGCAGTACTTC.

This chain uses TRBV15 with TRBJ2-1; 11 bases map to TRBD2. Germline CDR1 LNHNV, CDR2 YYDKDF (reference sequence). Trimming at V came to 0 bases and at J to 9 bases, leaving 7 bases not matched to a gene. The CDR3 is 16 residues long. In DNA, the CDR3 is TGTGCCACCAGCAGAGATATAGCGGGAGGGCCTGGTGAGCAGTTCTTC. Its translation is CATSRDIAGGPGEQFF.